These T cell receptor beta chains were read from a single sample in a study of T cells in Graves' hyperthyroidism and ophthalmopathy. Each CDR3 protein is one row after TCRdb ran MiXCR on the multiplex PCR reads. The sample has some 490,000 distinct CDR3 sequences, 15% to 20% seen once. Sequencing was done on a sample of blood. These receptors all come from a woman in her twenties or thirties with Graves' ophthalmopathy. Both conserved end residues are part of each CDR3. A D gene is named only where the DNA matches it firmly. Rows give clone size only sometimes, using once, few, many, or a class for an expanded clone.

TRBD1	TRBV27	TRBJ2-1	many	TGTGCCAGCAGTTTCCGGACAGGGGGGGTATATGAGCAGTTCTTC	CASSFRTGGVYEQFF
TRBD1	TRBV18	TRBJ2-5	-	TGTGCCAGCTCAATCTCGACAGGGTCAAAAGAGACCCAGTACTTC	CASSISTGSKETQYF
-	TRBV6-2/TRBV6-3	TRBJ2-1	few	TGTGCCAGCAGTTCGTTACCGGGTTACAATGAGCAGTTCTTC	CASSSLPGYNEQFF
-	TRBV12-3/TRBV12-4	TRBJ2-7	-	TGTGCCAGCAGTTTAGGCGGATACAACGAGCAGTACTTC	CASSLGGYNEQYF
-	TRBV7-3	TRBJ2-3	many	TGTGCCAGCAGCTTAAATGAAGGCGATACGCAGTATTTT	CASSLNEGDTQYF
TRBD2	TRBV7-2	TRBJ2-1	-	TGTGCCAGCAGCTTAGAGGGTAGCGGGAGGGCCTGGAATGAGCAGTTCTTC	CASSLEGSGRAWNEQFF
TRBD2	TRBV10-3	TRBJ2-7	-	TGTGCCATCAGCTCTAGCGGGAGTAGGTCCTACGAGCAGTACTTC	CAISSSGSRSYEQYF
-	TRBV3-1	TRBJ1-1	many	TGTGCCAGCAGCCAAGAGACGTATAACACTGAAGCTTTCTTT	CASSQETYNTEAFF
TRBD2	TRBV7-2	TRBJ2-5	few	TGTGCCAGCAGCCCCCGGGGGGGGGAATTAGAGACCCAGTACTTC	CASSPRGGELETQYF
TRBD1	TRBV4-3	TRBJ1-2	many	TGCGCCAGCAGCCAAGAGGGACAGGGGAGTCACTATGGCTACACCTTC	CASSQEGQGSHYGYTF
-	TRBV28	TRBJ1-6	many	TGTGCCTCCAAAGGAGGGACGCGGGGTTCACCCCTCCACTTT	CASKGGTRGSPLHF
-	TRBV7-2	TRBJ2-7	many	TGTGCCAGCAGTTTAACGGTCCCGCCTAGAGACGAGCAGTACTTC	CASSLTVPPRDEQYF
-	TRBV10-3	TRBJ1-6	few	TGTGCCTCGAGCACGAGCTCCTATAATTCACCCCTCCACTTT	CASSTSSYNSPLHF
-	TRBV4-3	TRBJ2-1	few	TGCGCCAGCAGCCGGGGGGCGGGAAGCTCCTACAATGAGCAGTTCTTC	CASSRGAGSSYNEQFF
-	TRBV29-1	TRBJ1-4	-	TGCAGCGTTCGGGCAGGGCCTGAAAAACTGTTTTTT	CSVRAGPEKLFF
-	TRBV7-2	TRBJ2-7	few	TGTGCCAGCAGCTTAGCCGTGGGGAGCCTCTACGGGCAGTACTTC	CASSLAVGSLYGQYF
-	TRBV20-1	TRBJ2-7	-	TGCAGTGCTAGAGATTTCAGGGGCCCTATCTACGAGCAGTACTTC	CSARDFRGPIYEQYF